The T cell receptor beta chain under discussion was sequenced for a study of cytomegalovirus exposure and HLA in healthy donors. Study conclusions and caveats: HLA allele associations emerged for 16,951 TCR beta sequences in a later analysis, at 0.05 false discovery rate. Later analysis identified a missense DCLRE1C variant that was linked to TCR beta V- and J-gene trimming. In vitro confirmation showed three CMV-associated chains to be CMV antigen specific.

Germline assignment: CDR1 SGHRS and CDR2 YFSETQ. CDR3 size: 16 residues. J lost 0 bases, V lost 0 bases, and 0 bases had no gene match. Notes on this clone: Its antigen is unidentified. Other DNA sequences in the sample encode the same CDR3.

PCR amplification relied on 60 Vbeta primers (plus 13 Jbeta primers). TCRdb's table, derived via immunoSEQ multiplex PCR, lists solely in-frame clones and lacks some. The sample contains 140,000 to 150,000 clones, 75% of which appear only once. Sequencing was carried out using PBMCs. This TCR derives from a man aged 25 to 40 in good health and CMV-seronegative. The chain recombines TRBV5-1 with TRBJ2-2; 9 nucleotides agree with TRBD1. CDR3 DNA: TGCGCCAGCAGCTTGGGACAGGGGGCGAACACCGGGGAGCTGTTTTTT. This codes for CASSLGQGANTGELFF.